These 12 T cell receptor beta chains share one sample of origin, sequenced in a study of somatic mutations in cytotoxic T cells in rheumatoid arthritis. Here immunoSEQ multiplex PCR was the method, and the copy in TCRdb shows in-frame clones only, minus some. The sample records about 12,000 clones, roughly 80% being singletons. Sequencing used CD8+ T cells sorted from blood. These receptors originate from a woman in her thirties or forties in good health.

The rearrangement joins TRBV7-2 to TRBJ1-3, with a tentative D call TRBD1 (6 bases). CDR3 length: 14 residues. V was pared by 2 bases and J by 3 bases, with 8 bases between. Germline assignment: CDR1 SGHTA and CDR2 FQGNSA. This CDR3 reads CASSLPGVGNTIYF. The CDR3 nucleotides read TGTGCCAGCAGCTTACCAGGGGTTGGAAACACCATATATTTT. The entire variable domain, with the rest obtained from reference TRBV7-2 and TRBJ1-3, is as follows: GAGVSQSPSNKVTEKGKDVELRCDPISGHTALYWYRQSLGQGLEFLIYFQGNSAPDKSGLPSDRFSAERTGGSVSTLTIQRTQQEDSAVYLCASSLPGVGNTIYFGEGSWLTVV.

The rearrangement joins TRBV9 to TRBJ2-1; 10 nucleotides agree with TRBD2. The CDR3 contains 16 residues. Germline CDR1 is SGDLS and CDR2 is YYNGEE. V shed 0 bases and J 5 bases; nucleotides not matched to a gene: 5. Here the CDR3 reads CASSVDPSGGDNEQFF. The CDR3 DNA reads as TGTGCCAGCAGCGTAGATCCCAGCGGGGGGGACAATGAGCAGTTCTTC.

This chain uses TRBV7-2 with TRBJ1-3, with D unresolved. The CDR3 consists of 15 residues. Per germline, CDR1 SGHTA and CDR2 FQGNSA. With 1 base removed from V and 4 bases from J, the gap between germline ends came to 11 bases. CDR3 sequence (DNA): TGTGCCAGCAGCTTAGTTTGTCGGCAAGGAAACACCATATATTTT. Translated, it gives CASSLVCRQGNTIYF. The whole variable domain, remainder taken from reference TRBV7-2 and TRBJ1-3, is GAGVSQSPSNKVTEKGKDVELRCDPISGHTALYWYRQSLGQGLEFLIYFQGNSAPDKSGLPSDRFSAERTGGSVSTLTIQRTQQEDSAVYLCASSLVCRQGNTIYFGEGSWLTVV.

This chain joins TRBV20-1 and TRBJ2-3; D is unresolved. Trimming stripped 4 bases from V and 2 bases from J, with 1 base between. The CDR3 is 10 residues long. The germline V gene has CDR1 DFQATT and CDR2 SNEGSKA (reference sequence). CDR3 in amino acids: CSATTDTQYF. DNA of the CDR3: TGCAGTGCTACCACAGATACGCAGTATTTT.

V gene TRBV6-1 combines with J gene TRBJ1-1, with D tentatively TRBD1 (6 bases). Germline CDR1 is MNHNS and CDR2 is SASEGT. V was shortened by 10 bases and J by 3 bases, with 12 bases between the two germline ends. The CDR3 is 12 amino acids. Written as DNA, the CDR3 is TGTGCCACCGGGACATTTGACACTGAAGCTTTCTTT. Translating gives CATGTFDTEAFF.

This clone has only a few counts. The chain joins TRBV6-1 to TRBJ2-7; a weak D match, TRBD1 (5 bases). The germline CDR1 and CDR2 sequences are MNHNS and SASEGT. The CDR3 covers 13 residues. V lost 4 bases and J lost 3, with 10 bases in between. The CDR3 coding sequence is TGTGCCAGCAGTGGAATAGACAGCTACGAGCAGTACGTC. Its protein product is CASSGIDSYEQYV.

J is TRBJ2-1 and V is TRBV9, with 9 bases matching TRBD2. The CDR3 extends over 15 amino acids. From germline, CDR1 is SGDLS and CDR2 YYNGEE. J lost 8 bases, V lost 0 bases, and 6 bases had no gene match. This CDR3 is CASSVEGGRGDEQFF. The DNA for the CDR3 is TGTGCCAGCAGCGTAGAAGGCGGGAGGGGAGATGAGCAGTTCTTC.

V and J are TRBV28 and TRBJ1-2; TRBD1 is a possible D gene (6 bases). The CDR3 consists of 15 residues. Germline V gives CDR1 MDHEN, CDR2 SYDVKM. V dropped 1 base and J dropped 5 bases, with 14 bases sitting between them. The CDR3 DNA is TGTGCCAGCAGTTTATATACAGGGAGTAGATATGGCTACACCTTC. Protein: CASSLYTGSRYGYTF.

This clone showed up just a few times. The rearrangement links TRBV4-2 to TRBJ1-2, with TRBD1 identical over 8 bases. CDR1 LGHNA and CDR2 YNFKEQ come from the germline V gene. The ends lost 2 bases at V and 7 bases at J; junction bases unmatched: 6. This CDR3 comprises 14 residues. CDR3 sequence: CASSQSQGAVGYTF. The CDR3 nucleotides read TGTGCCAGCAGCCAAAGTCAGGGGGCAGTTGGCTACACCTTC.

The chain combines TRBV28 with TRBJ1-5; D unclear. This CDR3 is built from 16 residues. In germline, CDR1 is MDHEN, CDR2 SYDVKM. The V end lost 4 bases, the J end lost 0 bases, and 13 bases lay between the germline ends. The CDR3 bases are TGTGCCAGCAGTTGGCCGGGCTCCCATAGCAATCAGCCCCAGCATTTT. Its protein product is CASSWPGSHSNQPQHF.

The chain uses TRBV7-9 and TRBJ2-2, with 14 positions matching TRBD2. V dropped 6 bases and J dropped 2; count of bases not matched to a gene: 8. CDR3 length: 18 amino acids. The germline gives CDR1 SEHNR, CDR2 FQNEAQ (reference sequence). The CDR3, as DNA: TGTGCCAGCAGGGCGGGACTAGCGGGGGCGTTAAACACCGGGGAGCTGTTTTTT. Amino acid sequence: CASRAGLAGALNTGELFF.

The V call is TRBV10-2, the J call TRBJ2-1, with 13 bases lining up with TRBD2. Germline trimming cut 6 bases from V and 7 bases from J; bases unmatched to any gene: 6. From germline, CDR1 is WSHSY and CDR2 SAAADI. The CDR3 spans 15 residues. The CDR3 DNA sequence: TGCGCCAGCAGCTCACTAGCGGGGGGGCAGAATGAGCAGTTCTTC. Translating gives CASSSLAGGQNEQFF.